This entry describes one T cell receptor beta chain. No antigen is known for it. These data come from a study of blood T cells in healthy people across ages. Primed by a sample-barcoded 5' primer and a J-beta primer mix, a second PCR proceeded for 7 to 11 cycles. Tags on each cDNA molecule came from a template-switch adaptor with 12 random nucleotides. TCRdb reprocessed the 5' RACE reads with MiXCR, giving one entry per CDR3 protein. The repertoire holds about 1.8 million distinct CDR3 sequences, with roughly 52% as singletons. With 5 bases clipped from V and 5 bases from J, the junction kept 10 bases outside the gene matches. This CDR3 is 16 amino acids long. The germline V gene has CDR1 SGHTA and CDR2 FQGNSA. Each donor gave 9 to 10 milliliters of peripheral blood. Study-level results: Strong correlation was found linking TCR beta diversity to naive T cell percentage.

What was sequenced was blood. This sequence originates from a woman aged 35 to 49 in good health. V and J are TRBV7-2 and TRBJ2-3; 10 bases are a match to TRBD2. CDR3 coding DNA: TGTGCCAGCAGCCCATGTGGAGCGGGGGGGCAAGATACGCAGTATTTT. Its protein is CASSPCGAGGQDTQYF.